This T cell receptor (beta chain) was found in a study of cytomegalovirus exposure and HLA in healthy donors. Germline CDR1 reads SGHNT; CDR2 reads YYREEE (reference sequence). CDR3 length: 14 residues. J lost 7 bases, V lost 3 bases, and 5 bases had no gene match. This PCR relied on a set of 60 Vbeta primers and 13 Jbeta primers. TCRdb's table, derived via immunoSEQ multiplex PCR, lists solely in-frame clones and lacks some. The sample records about 140,000 clones, roughly 10% being singletons. The sequencing input was PBMCs. The chain combines TRBV5-4 with TRBJ1-3, with 9 bases lining up with TRBD1. This clonotype originated in a male donor in good health and CMV-seronegative. The CDR3 bases are TGTGCCAGCAGCTCGGGACAGGGTGAGAACACCATATATTTT. It codes for CASSSGQGENTIYF.